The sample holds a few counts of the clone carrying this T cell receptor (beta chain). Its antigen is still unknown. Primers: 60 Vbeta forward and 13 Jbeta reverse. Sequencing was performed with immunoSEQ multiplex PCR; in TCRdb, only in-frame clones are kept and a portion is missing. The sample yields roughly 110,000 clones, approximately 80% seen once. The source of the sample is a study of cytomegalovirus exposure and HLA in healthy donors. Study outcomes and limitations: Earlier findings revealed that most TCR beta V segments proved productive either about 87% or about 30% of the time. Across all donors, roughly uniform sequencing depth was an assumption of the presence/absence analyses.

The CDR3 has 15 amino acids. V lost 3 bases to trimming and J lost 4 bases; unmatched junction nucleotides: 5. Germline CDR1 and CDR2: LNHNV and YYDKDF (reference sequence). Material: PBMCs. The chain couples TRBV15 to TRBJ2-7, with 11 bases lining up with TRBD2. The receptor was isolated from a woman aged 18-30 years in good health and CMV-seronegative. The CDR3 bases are TGTGCCACCAGCAGTCCGGGACTAGCGGTTTACGAGCAGTACTTC. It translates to CATSSPGLAVYEQYF. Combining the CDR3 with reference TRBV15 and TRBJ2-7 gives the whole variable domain DAMVIQNPRYQVTQFGKPVTLSCSQTLNHNVMYWYQQKSSQAPKLLFHYYDKDFNNEADTPDNFQSRRPNTSFCFLDIRSPGLGDTAMYLCATSSPGLAVYEQYFGPGTRLTVT.